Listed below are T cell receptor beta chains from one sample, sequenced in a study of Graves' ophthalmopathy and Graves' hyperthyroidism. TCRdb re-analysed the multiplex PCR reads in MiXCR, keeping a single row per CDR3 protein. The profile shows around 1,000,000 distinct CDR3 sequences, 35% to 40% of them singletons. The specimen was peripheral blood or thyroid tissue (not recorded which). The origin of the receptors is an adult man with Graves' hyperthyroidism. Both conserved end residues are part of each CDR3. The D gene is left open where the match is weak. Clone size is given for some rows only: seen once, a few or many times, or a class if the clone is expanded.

CDR3 DNA: TGTGCCAGCAGCTCAAGGGGCGGGGACAGGGCCTACGAGCAGTACTTC
CDR3 protein: CASSSRGGDRAYEQYF
J gene: TRBJ2-7
D gene: TRBD1
V gene: TRBV7-2
clone size: -

CDR3 DNA: TGTGCCTGCAGTGCGAACAGGGTGCACGAGCAGTACTTC
CDR3 protein: CACSANRVHEQYF
J gene: TRBJ2-7
D gene: -
V gene: TRBV2
clone size: -

CDR3 DNA: TGTGCCATCAGTAGACAGGGGGACACATCACCCCTCCACTTT
CDR3 protein: CAISRQGDTSPLHF
J gene: TRBJ1-6
D gene: TRBD1
V gene: TRBV10-3
clone size: -

CDR3 DNA: TGTGCCAGCAGCCGGAAGAGTGCAGGGAATCAGCCCCAGCATTTT
CDR3 protein: CASSRKSAGNQPQHF
J gene: TRBJ1-5
D gene: -
V gene: TRBV12-3/TRBV12-4
clone size: many

CDR3 DNA: TGTGCCAGCAGTCCAAGGGGGGATAGCAATCAGCCCCAGCATTTT
CDR3 protein: CASSPRGDSNQPQHF
J gene: TRBJ1-5
D gene: -
V gene: TRBV12-3/TRBV12-4
clone size: many

CDR3 DNA: TGTGCCATCAGTGAGGGGACAGGACACTATGGCTACACCTTC
CDR3 protein: CAISEGTGHYGYTF
J gene: TRBJ1-2
D gene: TRBD1
V gene: TRBV10-3
clone size: -

CDR3 DNA: TGTGCCATACAGGGGATAGACACTGAAGCTTTCTTT
CDR3 protein: CAIQGIDTEAFF
J gene: TRBJ1-1
D gene: TRBD1
V gene: TRBV24-1
clone size: many

CDR3 DNA: TGTGCCAGCAGTTCCGGAAACCTCTACGAGCAGTACTTC
CDR3 protein: CASSSGNLYEQYF
J gene: TRBJ2-7
D gene: -
V gene: TRBV7-9
clone size: many

CDR3 DNA: TGTGCCAGCAACCCCTGGGGGACCACCTACGAGCAGTACTTC
CDR3 protein: CASNPWGTTYEQYF
J gene: TRBJ2-7
D gene: -
V gene: TRBV2
clone size: many

CDR3 DNA: TGTGCCAGCAGTGGAACCTGGCCTGGCGAGACCCAGTACTTC
CDR3 protein: CASSGTWPGETQYF
J gene: TRBJ2-5
D gene: -
V gene: TRBV25-1
clone size: many